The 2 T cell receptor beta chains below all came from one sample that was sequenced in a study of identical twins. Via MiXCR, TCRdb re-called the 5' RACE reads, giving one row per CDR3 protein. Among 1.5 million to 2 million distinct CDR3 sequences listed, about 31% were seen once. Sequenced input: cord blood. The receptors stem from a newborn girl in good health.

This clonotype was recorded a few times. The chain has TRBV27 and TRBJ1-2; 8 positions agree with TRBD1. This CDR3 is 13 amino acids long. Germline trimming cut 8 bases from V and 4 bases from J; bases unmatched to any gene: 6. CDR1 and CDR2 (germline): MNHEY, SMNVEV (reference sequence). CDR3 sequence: CASGRDRRYGYTF. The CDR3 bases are TGTGCCAGCGGCCGGGACAGGCGCTATGGCTACACCTTC.

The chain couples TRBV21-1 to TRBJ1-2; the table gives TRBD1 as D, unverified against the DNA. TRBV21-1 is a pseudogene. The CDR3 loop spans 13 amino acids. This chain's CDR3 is CASSRPGTNGYTF. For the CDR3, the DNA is TGTGCCAGCAGCCGACCCGGGACTAATGGCTACACCTTC.